A single sample is the source of the 29 T cell receptor beta chains below, sequenced in a study of PD-1 blockade in classical Hodgkin lymphoma. The repertoire was sequenced with immunoSEQ multiplex PCR; TCRdb's copy has only in-frame clones and lacks some. This sample has approximately 96,000 clones; approximately 94% occur once, and the top ten carry 1.5% to 2.5%. Regarding time point: cycle 4 day 1 (C4D1), after more than five weeks of nivolumab. Every patient had relapsed following autologous stem cell transplantation, and cohorts differed in brentuximab vedotin exposure. Sample: peripheral blood mononuclear cells (PBMCs), taken before the fourth cycle of nivolumab. These receptors all stem from a human donor with classical Hodgkin lymphoma.

This sequence joins TRBV12-2 and TRBJ2-7; TRBD2 is taken as the D call from the table, unchecked against the DNA. TRBV12-2 is flagged as a pseudogene. The CDR3 contains 15 residues. The CDR3 sequence is CASRLVVRRPDEQYF. Here the CDR3 DNA reads TGTGCAAGTCGCTTAGTAGTCAGGAGGCCTGACGAGCAGTACTTC.

The chain carries TRBV19 and TRBJ1-1; 7 nucleotides align to TRBD1. CDR1 LNHDA and CDR2 SQIVND come from the germline V gene (reference sequence). CDR3 length equals 15 residues. V shed 0 bases, J shed 3 bases, and the junction held 4 bases outside the gene matches. As DNA, the CDR3 is TGTGCCAGTAGTATAGAGGCACAGGGGTACACTGAAGCTTTCTTT. Translation gives CASSIEAQGYTEAFF.

The CDR3 is CASTPRLGTYEQYF. CDR3 DNA sequence: TGTGCCAGCACCCCCAGGTTAGGGACCTACGAGCAGTACTTC. This sequence joins TRBV5-6 and TRBJ2-7, with D hard to call. The germline CDR1 and CDR2 sequences are SGHDT and YYEEEE. The V and J ends lost 6 bases and 2 bases respectively, with 15 bases between them. The CDR3 has 14 amino acids.

V gene TRBV11-2 combines with J gene TRBJ2-3, with TRBD2 matching over 9 bases. CDR1 and CDR2 from the germline V gene are SGHAT and FQNNGV. V lost 4 bases to trimming and J lost 7 bases; unmatched junction nucleotides: 12. The CDR3 length is 16 residues. CDR3 in amino acids: CASSSKAPGLANTQYF. CDR3 bases: TGTGCCAGCAGCTCTAAAGCTCCGGGACTAGCCAATACGCAGTATTTT.

The rearrangement links TRBV2 to TRBJ2-1, with 13 bases fitting TRBD2. CDR1 SNHLY and CDR2 FYNNEI come from the germline V gene. V was pared by 7 bases and J by 4 bases, with 7 bases of the junction left unmatched. The CDR3 runs to 16 residues. The CDR3 DNA reads TGTGCCAGCACCAGGCGACTAGCGGGAGGTTACAATGAGCAGTTCTTC. Encoded protein: CASTRRLAGGYNEQFF.

This sequence joins TRBV5-1 and TRBJ2-2; TRBD2 matches 7 bases. CDR3 length equals 17 residues. With 0 bases clipped from V and 6 bases from J, the junction kept 11 bases outside the gene matches. CDR1 is SGHRS, CDR2 YFSETQ, per germline. This chain's CDR3 is CASSLDVGPAGAGELFF. CDR3 in DNA: TGCGCCAGCAGCTTGGATGTGGGGCCCGCGGGAGCCGGGGAGCTGTTTTTT.

The gene calls are TRBV7-9 and TRBJ1-1; 9 positions agree with TRBD1. After removal of 4 bases from V and 8 bases from J, the junction contained 2 bases not matched to a gene. CDR3 length: 12 residues. Germline CDR1 reads SEHNR; CDR2 reads FQNEAQ (reference sequence). Here the CDR3 reads CASSWTGEEAFF. CDR3 sequence (DNA): TGTGCCAGCAGCTGGACAGGGGAGGAAGCTTTCTTT. Combining the CDR3 with reference TRBV7-9 and TRBJ1-1 gives the whole variable domain DTGVSQNPRHKITKRGQNVTFRCDPISEHNRLYWYRQTLGQGPEFLTYFQNEAQLEKSRLLSDRFSAERPKGSFSTLEIQRTEQGDSAMYLCASSWTGEEAFFGQGTRLTVV.

This sequence joins TRBV19 and TRBJ1-5; 10 nucleotides agree with TRBD1. The CDR3 covers 15 residues. V lost 7 bases, J lost 3 bases, and 6 bases stayed unmatched. The V gene's germline CDR1 is LNHDA and CDR2 SQIVND (reference sequence). The CDR3 DNA reads as TGTGCCAGTACCCTGGGACAGGGGTTCAATCAGCCCCAGCATTTT. Its protein product is CASTLGQGFNQPQHF.

This clone occurred once. Other nucleotide sequences from this sample produce the same CDR3. DNA of the CDR3: TGTGCCTGGACGGGCGGGGAGACCCAGTACTTC. It yields the protein CAWTGGETQYF. This rearrangement joins TRBV30 to TRBJ2-5, with a weak D call TRBD2 (5 bases). Germline V lookup: CDR1 GTSNPN, CDR2 SVGIG (reference sequence). CDR3 length equals 11 residues. V was cut by 4 bases and J by 5 bases, with 8 bases left in between.

The chain links TRBV10-2 to TRBJ1-2; 7 positions agree with TRBD1. In germline, CDR1 is WSHSY, CDR2 SAAADI. The CDR3 contains 15 residues. With V trimmed by 3 bases and J by 4 bases, 8 bases remained unmatched. The CDR3 DNA is TGCGCCAGCAGTGACCACAGGGGACAGAGCTATGGCTACACCTTC. Protein: CASSDHRGQSYGYTF.

In its sample, this clone was seen once. The rearrangement links TRBV4-1 to TRBJ2-5, with 8 bases identical to TRBD2. This CDR3 is built from 18 residues. V trimming: 6 bases; J trimming: 5 bases; junction bases outside the gene matches: 20. Germline CDR1 MGHRA, CDR2 YSYEKL. CDR3 amino acids: CASSPWSGSGGRKETQYF. The CDR3 DNA follows: TGCGCCAGCAGTCCCTGGAGCGGGAGTGGAGGGAGGAAGGAGACCCAGTACTTC.

The J gene is TRBJ2-3, the V gene TRBV7-9, with 7 bases matching TRBD2. Per germline, CDR1 SEHNR and CDR2 FQNEAQ (reference sequence). The CDR3 runs 14 residues. The ends lost 3 bases at V and 5 bases at J; junction bases unmatched: 5. The CDR3 bases are TGTGCCAGCAGCTTGGGTCGGGAGGTAGATACGCAGTATTTT. As protein: CASSLGREVDTQYF.

The chain carries TRBV5-1 and TRBJ2-3, with D unresolved. The length of the CDR3 is 12 residues. Germline V gene sequence: CDR1 SGHRS, CDR2 YFSETQ. V lost 4 bases and J 8 bases, leaving 11 bases between the germline ends. In DNA form, the CDR3 reads TGCGCCAGCAGCCCAGGATTGGTTACGCAGTATTTT. Amino acids: CASSPGLVTQYF.

The chain uses TRBV2 and TRBJ1-1; D is unresolved. V was pared by 7 bases and J by 7 bases, with 19 bases between. The CDR3 consists of 14 residues. The V gene's germline CDR1 is SNHLY and CDR2 FYNNEI. Written as DNA, the CDR3 is TGTGCCAGCATCAATCCCCCGGGGAGGAATGAAGCTTTCTTT. It yields the protein CASINPPGRNEAFF.

This chain joins TRBV28 and TRBJ2-1, with D perhaps TRBD1 (5 bases). The V gene's germline CDR1 is MDHEN and CDR2 SYDVKM. Trimming cost V 3 bases and J 8 bases, with 14 bases left between them. The CDR3 runs 14 residues. The DNA for the CDR3 is TGTGCCAGCAGTTTCAGAGACAGTATGGATGAGCAGTTCTTC. This sequence encodes CASSFRDSMDEQFF.

The rearrangement joins TRBV5-1 to TRBJ1-1; no firm D call. The germline V gene encodes CDR1 SGHRS and CDR2 YFSETQ. V shed 3 bases and J shed 0 bases, with 15 bases lying between them. This CDR3 contains 16 residues. The chain's CDR3 is CASSSGRMDVNTEAFF. The CDR3 coding sequence is TGCGCCAGCAGCTCGGGGAGGATGGACGTGAACACTGAAGCTTTCTTT.

The J gene is TRBJ2-7, the V gene TRBV28; 7 bases are a match to TRBD1. The CDR3 is 14 residues long. CDR1 is MDHEN, CDR2 SYDVKM, per germline. The J segment lost 2 bases and the V segment lost 5 bases, leaving 6 bases of the junction unmatched. CDR3 amino acids: CASSRLQGTYEQYF. For the CDR3, the DNA is TGTGCCAGCAGTCGACTACAGGGGACCTACGAGCAGTACTTC.

The gene calls are TRBV7-6 and TRBJ2-2, with no clear D. V gave up 5 bases and J gave up 4 bases, with 8 bases separating them. This CDR3 spans 13 amino acids. Germline loops: CDR1 SGHVS, CDR2 FNYEAQ. CDR3 residues: CASSARITGELFF. CDR3 DNA sequence: TGTGCCAGCAGCGCAAGGATCACCGGGGAGCTGTTTTTT.

The chain couples TRBV7-2 to TRBJ2-7; maybe TRBD2 (6 bases). This CDR3 has 18 amino acids. The V end was cut by 2 bases, the J end by 1 base, with 21 bases between. Germline V CDR1 and CDR2: SGHTA, FQGNSA. The CDR3 here is CASSLRGPSGVLSYEQYF. As DNA, the CDR3 is TGTGCCAGCAGCTTAAGGGGCCCGTCGGGGGTGCTGTCCTACGAGCAGTACTTC.

The J gene is TRBJ1-2, the V gene TRBV7-9; D gene unclear. Germline CDR1 and CDR2: SEHNR and FQNEAQ (reference sequence). The V end was cut by 0 bases, the J end by 2 bases, with 10 bases between. The CDR3 is 15 residues long. The CDR3 DNA is TGTGCCAGCAGCTTAGCAGGTGCAGAAAACTATGGCTACACCTTC. Its protein product is CASSLAGAENYGYTF.

The rearrangement links TRBV11-2 to TRBJ2-5, with 10 positions matching TRBD2. The CDR3 has 17 amino acids. CDR1 and CDR2 (germline): SGHAT, FQNNGV. V was clipped by 5 bases and J by 5 bases; unmatched bases: 14. CDR3 in DNA: TGTGCCAGCAGCCCCGAAGGGGGAGCGGGAGGGCCGGAGACCCAGTACTTC. Its translation is CASSPEGGAGGPETQYF.

The chain has TRBV2 and TRBJ2-7; 9 bases map to TRBD1. Germline V gene data show CDR1 as SNHLY and CDR2 as FYNNEI. The ends lost 6 bases at V and 4 bases at J; junction bases unmatched: 10. CDR3 length: 15 amino acids. CDR3: CASRGGTGPLYEQYF. CDR3 nucleotide sequence: TGTGCCAGCAGGGGAGGGACAGGGCCCCTTTACGAGCAGTACTTC.

The rearrangement joins TRBV27 to TRBJ2-1, with D possibly being TRBD2 (7 bases). Deletions cut 7 bases from V and 6 bases from J, with 19 bases between. Looked up from germline, CDR1 is MNHEY and CDR2 is SMNVEV (reference sequence). The CDR3 extends over 15 amino acids. CDR3 nucleotides: TGTGCCAGCAAGGACGGGGGGCAAGTCGTCAATGAGCAGTTCTTC. Protein sequence: CASKDGGQVVNEQFF.

J is TRBJ1-1 and V is TRBV30; D is undetermined. The CDR3 covers 10 residues. V was clipped by 2 bases and J by 2 bases, with 0 bases between them. The V gene's germline CDR1 is GTSNPN and CDR2 SVGIG (reference sequence). CDR3 nucleotide sequence: TGTGCCTGGAGTAACACTGAAGCTTTCTTT. Residues: CAWSNTEAFF.

J is TRBJ2-1 and V is TRBV6-1; 11 bases map to TRBD2. Germline V gene sequence: CDR1 MNHNS, CDR2 SASEGT. The CDR3 consists of 16 residues. J gave up 7 bases and V 2 bases, and 7 bases lay outside the gene matches. In DNA form, the CDR3 reads TGTGCCAGCAGTGAAAGGTGGACTAGCGGGTTAAATGAGCAGTTCTTC. Protein sequence: CASSERWTSGLNEQFF.

The rearrangement joins TRBV27 to TRBJ2-1; no reliable D call. V shed 3 bases and J shed 2 bases, with 11 bases lying between them. Germline lookup yields CDR1 MNHEY and CDR2 SMNVEV (reference sequence). The CDR3 runs to 15 residues. CDR3 loop: CASSLGISPYNEQFF. In DNA, the CDR3 is TGTGCCAGCAGTTTGGGTATCAGCCCCTACAATGAGCAGTTCTTC.

The chain joins TRBV15 to TRBJ1-4; D perhaps matches TRBD1 (5 bases). This CDR3 has 15 amino acids. V lost 0 bases, J lost 7 bases, and 12 bases lay in between. Germline-derived CDR1 and CDR2 are LNHNV and YYDKDF (reference sequence). In nucleotides, the CDR3 is TGTGCCACCAGCAGAGATCGGCCAGGGACTGAAAAACTGTTTTTT. Translating it yields CATSRDRPGTEKLFF.

This clone was counted a single time. The rearrangement joins TRBV6-5 to TRBJ1-1; D might be TRBD1 (5 bases). The CDR3 length is 15 residues. The germline CDR1 and CDR2 sequences are MNHEY and SVGAGI. Trimming pared 2 bases from V and 1 base from J, leaving 11 bases between. CDR3 nucleotide sequence: TGTGCCAGCAGTTACCTCCCAGGGAGGAACACTGAAGCTTTCTTT. Its translation: CASSYLPGRNTEAFF.

The chain has TRBV7-9 and TRBJ2-3; either TRBD1 or TRBD2 may supply D (6 bases each). V gave up 2 bases and J gave up 6 bases, with 18 bases separating them. There are 16 residues in the CDR3. The V gene's germline CDR1 is SEHNR and CDR2 FQNEAQ (reference sequence). This CDR3 reads CASSLRDRRGWDTQYF. The CDR3 DNA follows: TGTGCCAGCAGCTTACGCGACAGGCGGGGCTGGGATACGCAGTATTTT.